A selection of T cell receptor beta chains follows, all from one sample in a study of cytomegalovirus exposure and HLA in healthy donors. Sequencing was performed with immunoSEQ multiplex PCR; in TCRdb, only in-frame clones are kept and a portion is missing. The sample includes around 280,000 clones, around 90% seen only once; the top ten take roughly 2.1%. Input material: PBMCs. The origin of the receptors is a woman between 18 and 29 years old in good health and CMV-seronegative. The CDR3 runs from the conserved cysteine through the conserved F or W. A D gene is named only where the DNA matches it firmly. Only part of the rows carry a size: once, few, many, or a class if the clone is expanded.

D,size,V,J,DNA,CDR3
TRBD1,once,TRBV2,TRBJ1-5,TGTGCCAGCAGTGTGGGACAGCAGCCCCAGCATTTT,CASSVGQQPQHF
TRBD1,.,TRBV4-1,TRBJ2-2,TGCGCCAGCAGCCGGGGACAGGGGTCGAACACCGGGGAGCTGTTTTTT,CASSRGQGSNTGELFF
.,.,TRBV18,TRBJ1-2,TGTGCCAGCTCACCCCAGGGTGACGCTAACTATGGCTACACCTTC,CASSPQGDANYGYTF
.,.,TRBV7-2,TRBJ2-1,TGTGCCAGCAGCTGGAAGGGGCCAGGGGGGTACAATGAGCAGTTCTTC,CASSWKGPGGYNEQFF
.,.,TRBV12-5,TRBJ2-1,TGTGCTAGTGGCCCAGACATCTCCTACAATGAGCAGTTCTTC,CASGPDISYNEQFF
.,.,TRBV5-4,TRBJ2-1,TGTGCCAGCAGCTTGGATTGGCAACCGTCGTACAATGAGCAGTTCTTC,CASSLDWQPSYNEQFF
.,.,TRBV4-1,TRBJ1-2,TGCGCCAGCAGCCAAGCCTGGGGTGCGGGCTATGGCTACACCTTC,CASSQAWGAGYGYTF
TRBD2,.,TRBV10-3,TRBJ2-3,TGTGCCATCAGTGCTAGCGGGGGAAGCACAGATACGCAGTATTTT,CAISASGGSTDTQYF
TRBD1,.,TRBV29-1,TRBJ1-2,TGCAGCGTTGAAGATTCGCCCGGGACAGTATATGGCTACACCTTC,CSVEDSPGTVYGYTF
.,.,TRBV5-4,TRBJ2-5,TGTGCCAGCAGCCCAGGGACTCCCACCAGAGAGACCCAGTACTTC,CASSPGTPTRETQYF
TRBD1,.,TRBV9,TRBJ1-2,TGTGCCAGCAGCGTGTATGGACAGGGAGATGGCTACACCTTC,CASSVYGQGDGYTF
TRBD1,.,TRBV6-1,TRBJ1-1,TGTGCCAGCAGCGAGGACAGGGCATTCACTGAAGCTTTCTTT,CASSEDRAFTEAFF
.,once,TRBV7-2,TRBJ2-7,TGTGCCAGCAGGGCAGGGAACGAGCAGTACTTC,CASRAGNEQYF
.,.,TRBV27,TRBJ1-2,TGTGCCAGCAGTTTATCATATGGGGGGAGGCGTGGTCCGGGGTGGAATGGCTACACCTTC,CASSLSYGGRRGPGWNGYTF
.,once,TRBV11-2,TRBJ1-1,TGTGCCAGCAGCTTAACTGCGGGGAACACTGAAGCTTTCTTT,CASSLTAGNTEAFF